The 18 T cell receptor beta chains reported below all come from one sample, sequenced in a study of cytomegalovirus exposure and HLA in healthy donors (dated by TCRdb to about 2017). Library creation used the immunoSEQ multiplex PCR assay. For the multiplex PCR, a mixture combining 60 forward primers for TCR Vbeta segments and 13 reverse primers for TCR Jbeta segments was used. TCRdb's version of the immuneACCESS table is confined to in-frame rearrangements and falls short of the full clone set. An unresolved V gene accounts for under half of the shortfall where checked; the remainder is of unknown origin. The sample profile shows approximately 150,000 clones; less than 10% of them were found once. The top ten hold about 2% of the sample. The sample taken for sequencing was PBMCs. The receptors derive from a male donor in good health and CMV-seronegative.

This clone was recorded a few times. This chain connects TRBV5-1 to TRBJ1-2, with 7 bases identical to TRBD1. Trimming at V came to 2 bases and at J to 8 bases, leaving 9 bases not matched to a gene. There are 14 residues in the CDR3. Germline CDR1 SGHRS, CDR2 YFSETQ. Here the CDR3 reads CASSFDQGQHGYTF. The CDR3, as DNA: TGCGCCAGCAGCTTTGACCAGGGACAGCACGGCTACACCTTC.

The chain couples TRBV7-2 to TRBJ2-1; TRBD2 aligns across 8 bases. CDR3 length: 14 residues. V lost 4 bases, J lost 9 bases, and 8 bases stayed unmatched. CDR1 and CDR2 (germline): SGHTA, FQGNSA. The CDR3 bases are TGTGCCAGCAGCTCGGGACTAGACCCATTTGAGCAGTTCTTC. It translates to CASSSGLDPFEQFF.

The sample holds a few counts of this clone. The CDR3: CASSLSQGWTEAFF. The CDR3, as DNA: TGTGCCAGCAGTTTGTCCCAGGGGTGGACTGAAGCTTTCTTT. V and J are TRBV27 and TRBJ1-1; D might be TRBD1 (6 bases). The CDR3 length is 14 residues. Trimming cost V 3 bases and J 5 bases, with 13 bases left between them. Germline V CDR1 and CDR2: MNHEY, SMNVEV (reference sequence).

CDR3 protein: CASSQLGTVTYEQYF. In nucleotides, the CDR3 is TGCGCCAGCAGCCAACTCGGGACAGTCACCTACGAGCAGTACTTC. This rearrangement joins TRBV4-3 to TRBJ2-7, with 7 bases identical to TRBD1. V dropped 2 bases and J dropped 2; count of bases not matched to a gene: 6. The CDR3 contains 15 residues. Germline lookup yields CDR1 LGHNA and CDR2 YSLEER.

The rearrangement links TRBV10-3 to TRBJ1-1; D is uncertain. V was shortened by 6 bases and J by 3 bases, with 14 bases between the two germline ends. Germline CDR1 and CDR2: ENHRY and SYGVKD. This CDR3 comprises 14 residues. DNA of the CDR3: TGTGCCATCAGGAGTGGGCAGAAGGACACTGAAGCTTTCTTT. It yields the protein CAIRSGQKDTEAFF.

This chain connects TRBV19 to TRBJ2-3; D unclear. The germline V and J ends were trimmed by 4 bases and 4 bases, with 9 bases remaining between them. CDR1 and CDR2 (germline): LNHDA, SQIVND (reference sequence). This CDR3 comprises 13 residues. CDR3 coding DNA: TGTGCCAGTAGTAAGGCCCTAGCAGATACGCAGTATTTT. Amino acid sequence: CASSKALADTQYF.

There are a few counts of this clone. The genes are TRBV6-5 and TRBJ1-2, with 9 bases that match TRBD1. Germline CDR1 reads MNHEY; CDR2 reads SVGAGI. The CDR3 runs to 13 residues. Losses at the gene ends were 7 bases for V and 5 bases for J; bases not matched to a gene: 5. The CDR3 sequence: CASTTGGWYGYTF. As DNA, the CDR3 is TGTGCCAGCACCACAGGGGGCTGGTATGGCTACACCTTC.

For the CDR3, the DNA is TGTGCCAGCAGCCAAAGAGTTCTAGCCGGGACTAGCGGCAACAATGAGCAGTTCTTC. Translated, it gives CASSQRVLAGTSGNNEQFF. V gene TRBV4-2 combines with J gene TRBJ2-1, with TRBD2 matching 11 bases. J lost 5 bases, V lost 2 bases, and 14 bases had no gene match. CDR3 length: 19 amino acids. Germline CDR1 reads LGHNA; CDR2 reads YNFKEQ.

This clone was observed a few times. J is TRBJ1-3 and V is TRBV7-2; D ambiguous. V shed 5 bases and J shed 7 bases, with 9 bases lying between them. CDR3 length equals 12 residues. Germline CDR1 reads SGHTA; CDR2 reads FQGNSA. The CDR3: CASSLWRNTIYF. CDR3 sequence (DNA): TGTGCCAGCAGCCTCTGGCGGAACACCATATATTTT.

This clone was seen only a few times. The V and J genes are TRBV6-5 and TRBJ1-3; 7 nucleotides match TRBD1. This CDR3 comprises 15 residues. The V segment lost 0 bases and the J segment 8 bases; nucleotides outside the gene matches: 7. Germline V gene lookup returns CDR1 MNHEY and CDR2 SVGAGI. CDR3 protein: CASSYSGVQGDTIYF. The CDR3 DNA follows: TGTGCCAGCAGTTACTCGGGCGTGCAGGGGGACACCATATATTTT.

This clone was found a few times. The CDR3 DNA sequence: TGTGCCACCAGCAGTATGACAGGGCGAGTAAATTATGGCTACACCTTC. It encodes CATSSMTGRVNYGYTF. This rearrangement joins TRBV15 to TRBJ1-2; TRBD1 agrees at 7 bases. This CDR3 has 16 amino acids. From germline, CDR1 is LNHNV and CDR2 YYDKDF (reference sequence). With V trimmed by 3 bases and J by 5 bases, 12 bases remained unmatched.

This clone was counted between two and nine times. The chain is built from TRBV6-5 and TRBJ2-2; TRBD1 matches at 7 bases. Germline V gene data show CDR1 as MNHEY and CDR2 as SVGAGI. J lost 1 base, V lost 0 bases, and 2 bases had no gene match. The CDR3 contains 16 residues. The CDR3 loop reads CASSYSTGRNTGELFF. CDR3 sequence (DNA): TGTGCCAGCAGTTACTCGACAGGGAGGAACACCGGGGAGCTGTTTTTT.

The sample holds a few counts of this clone. This chain links TRBV28 with TRBJ1-6; 9 bases match TRBD1. This CDR3 has 20 amino acids. The germline gives CDR1 MDHEN, CDR2 SYDVKM. The ends lost 5 bases at V and 0 bases at J; junction bases unmatched: 14. For the CDR3, the DNA is TGTGCCAGCAGTGTGGGACAGGGCTATTTTTCTTCCTCCTATAATTCACCCCTCCACTTT. It yields the protein CASSVGQGYFSSSYNSPLHF.

The V call is TRBV2, the J call TRBJ1-4; perhaps TRBD1 as D (6 bases). The V end lost 3 bases, the J end lost 7 bases, and 18 bases lay between the germline ends. CDR3 size: 16 residues. Germline V lookup: CDR1 SNHLY, CDR2 FYNNEI. The CDR3, as DNA: TGTGCCAGCAGTGAGTTCGGGTCAGGGGCAGGTGAAAAACTGTTTTTT. Amino acids: CASSEFGSGAGEKLFF.

This clone has only a few counts. Other DNA sequences of this sample code for an identical CDR3. The chain uses TRBV29-1 and TRBJ1-1, with a weak D call TRBD1 (5 bases). This CDR3 region has 13 residues. V lost 7 bases and J 7 bases, leaving 19 bases between the germline ends. The germline gives CDR1 SQVTM, CDR2 ANQGSEA. The CDR3 DNA reads as TGCAGCGCCGCCAGGGCCAGCCCGGGTGAAGCTTTCTTT. Encoded protein: CSAARASPGEAFF.

This clone has a handful of counts. The gene calls are TRBV7-9 and TRBJ1-3; D gene unclear. V dropped 5 bases and J dropped 1 base, with 9 bases sitting between them. The CDR3 is 14 residues long. CDR1 and CDR2 (germline): SEHNR, FQNEAQ (reference sequence). The CDR3 loop is CASSPDNSGNTIYF. CDR3 coding DNA: TGTGCCAGCAGCCCAGACAATTCTGGAAACACCATATATTTT.

The chain joins TRBV4-2 to TRBJ2-5; 11 bases map to TRBD2. Losses at the gene ends were 4 bases for V and 5 bases for J; bases not matched to a gene: 6. CDR1 and CDR2 (germline): LGHNA, YNFKEQ. The CDR3 consists of 15 residues. The CDR3 nucleotides are TGTGCCAGCAGCCTTAGCGGGGGGGCCGGGGAGACCCAGTACTTC. Translating gives CASSLSGGAGETQYF.

As DNA, the CDR3 is TGTGCCATCAGCGGTACTAGCGGTCCCTACGAGCAGTACTTC. This sequence encodes CAISGTSGPYEQYF. The V call is TRBV10-3, the J call TRBJ2-5; 8 bases agree with TRBD2. The assigned J gene may be wrong: the sequence end matches TRBJ2-7 better. Germline V gives CDR1 ENHRY, CDR2 SYGVKD. The CDR3 is 14 residues long.